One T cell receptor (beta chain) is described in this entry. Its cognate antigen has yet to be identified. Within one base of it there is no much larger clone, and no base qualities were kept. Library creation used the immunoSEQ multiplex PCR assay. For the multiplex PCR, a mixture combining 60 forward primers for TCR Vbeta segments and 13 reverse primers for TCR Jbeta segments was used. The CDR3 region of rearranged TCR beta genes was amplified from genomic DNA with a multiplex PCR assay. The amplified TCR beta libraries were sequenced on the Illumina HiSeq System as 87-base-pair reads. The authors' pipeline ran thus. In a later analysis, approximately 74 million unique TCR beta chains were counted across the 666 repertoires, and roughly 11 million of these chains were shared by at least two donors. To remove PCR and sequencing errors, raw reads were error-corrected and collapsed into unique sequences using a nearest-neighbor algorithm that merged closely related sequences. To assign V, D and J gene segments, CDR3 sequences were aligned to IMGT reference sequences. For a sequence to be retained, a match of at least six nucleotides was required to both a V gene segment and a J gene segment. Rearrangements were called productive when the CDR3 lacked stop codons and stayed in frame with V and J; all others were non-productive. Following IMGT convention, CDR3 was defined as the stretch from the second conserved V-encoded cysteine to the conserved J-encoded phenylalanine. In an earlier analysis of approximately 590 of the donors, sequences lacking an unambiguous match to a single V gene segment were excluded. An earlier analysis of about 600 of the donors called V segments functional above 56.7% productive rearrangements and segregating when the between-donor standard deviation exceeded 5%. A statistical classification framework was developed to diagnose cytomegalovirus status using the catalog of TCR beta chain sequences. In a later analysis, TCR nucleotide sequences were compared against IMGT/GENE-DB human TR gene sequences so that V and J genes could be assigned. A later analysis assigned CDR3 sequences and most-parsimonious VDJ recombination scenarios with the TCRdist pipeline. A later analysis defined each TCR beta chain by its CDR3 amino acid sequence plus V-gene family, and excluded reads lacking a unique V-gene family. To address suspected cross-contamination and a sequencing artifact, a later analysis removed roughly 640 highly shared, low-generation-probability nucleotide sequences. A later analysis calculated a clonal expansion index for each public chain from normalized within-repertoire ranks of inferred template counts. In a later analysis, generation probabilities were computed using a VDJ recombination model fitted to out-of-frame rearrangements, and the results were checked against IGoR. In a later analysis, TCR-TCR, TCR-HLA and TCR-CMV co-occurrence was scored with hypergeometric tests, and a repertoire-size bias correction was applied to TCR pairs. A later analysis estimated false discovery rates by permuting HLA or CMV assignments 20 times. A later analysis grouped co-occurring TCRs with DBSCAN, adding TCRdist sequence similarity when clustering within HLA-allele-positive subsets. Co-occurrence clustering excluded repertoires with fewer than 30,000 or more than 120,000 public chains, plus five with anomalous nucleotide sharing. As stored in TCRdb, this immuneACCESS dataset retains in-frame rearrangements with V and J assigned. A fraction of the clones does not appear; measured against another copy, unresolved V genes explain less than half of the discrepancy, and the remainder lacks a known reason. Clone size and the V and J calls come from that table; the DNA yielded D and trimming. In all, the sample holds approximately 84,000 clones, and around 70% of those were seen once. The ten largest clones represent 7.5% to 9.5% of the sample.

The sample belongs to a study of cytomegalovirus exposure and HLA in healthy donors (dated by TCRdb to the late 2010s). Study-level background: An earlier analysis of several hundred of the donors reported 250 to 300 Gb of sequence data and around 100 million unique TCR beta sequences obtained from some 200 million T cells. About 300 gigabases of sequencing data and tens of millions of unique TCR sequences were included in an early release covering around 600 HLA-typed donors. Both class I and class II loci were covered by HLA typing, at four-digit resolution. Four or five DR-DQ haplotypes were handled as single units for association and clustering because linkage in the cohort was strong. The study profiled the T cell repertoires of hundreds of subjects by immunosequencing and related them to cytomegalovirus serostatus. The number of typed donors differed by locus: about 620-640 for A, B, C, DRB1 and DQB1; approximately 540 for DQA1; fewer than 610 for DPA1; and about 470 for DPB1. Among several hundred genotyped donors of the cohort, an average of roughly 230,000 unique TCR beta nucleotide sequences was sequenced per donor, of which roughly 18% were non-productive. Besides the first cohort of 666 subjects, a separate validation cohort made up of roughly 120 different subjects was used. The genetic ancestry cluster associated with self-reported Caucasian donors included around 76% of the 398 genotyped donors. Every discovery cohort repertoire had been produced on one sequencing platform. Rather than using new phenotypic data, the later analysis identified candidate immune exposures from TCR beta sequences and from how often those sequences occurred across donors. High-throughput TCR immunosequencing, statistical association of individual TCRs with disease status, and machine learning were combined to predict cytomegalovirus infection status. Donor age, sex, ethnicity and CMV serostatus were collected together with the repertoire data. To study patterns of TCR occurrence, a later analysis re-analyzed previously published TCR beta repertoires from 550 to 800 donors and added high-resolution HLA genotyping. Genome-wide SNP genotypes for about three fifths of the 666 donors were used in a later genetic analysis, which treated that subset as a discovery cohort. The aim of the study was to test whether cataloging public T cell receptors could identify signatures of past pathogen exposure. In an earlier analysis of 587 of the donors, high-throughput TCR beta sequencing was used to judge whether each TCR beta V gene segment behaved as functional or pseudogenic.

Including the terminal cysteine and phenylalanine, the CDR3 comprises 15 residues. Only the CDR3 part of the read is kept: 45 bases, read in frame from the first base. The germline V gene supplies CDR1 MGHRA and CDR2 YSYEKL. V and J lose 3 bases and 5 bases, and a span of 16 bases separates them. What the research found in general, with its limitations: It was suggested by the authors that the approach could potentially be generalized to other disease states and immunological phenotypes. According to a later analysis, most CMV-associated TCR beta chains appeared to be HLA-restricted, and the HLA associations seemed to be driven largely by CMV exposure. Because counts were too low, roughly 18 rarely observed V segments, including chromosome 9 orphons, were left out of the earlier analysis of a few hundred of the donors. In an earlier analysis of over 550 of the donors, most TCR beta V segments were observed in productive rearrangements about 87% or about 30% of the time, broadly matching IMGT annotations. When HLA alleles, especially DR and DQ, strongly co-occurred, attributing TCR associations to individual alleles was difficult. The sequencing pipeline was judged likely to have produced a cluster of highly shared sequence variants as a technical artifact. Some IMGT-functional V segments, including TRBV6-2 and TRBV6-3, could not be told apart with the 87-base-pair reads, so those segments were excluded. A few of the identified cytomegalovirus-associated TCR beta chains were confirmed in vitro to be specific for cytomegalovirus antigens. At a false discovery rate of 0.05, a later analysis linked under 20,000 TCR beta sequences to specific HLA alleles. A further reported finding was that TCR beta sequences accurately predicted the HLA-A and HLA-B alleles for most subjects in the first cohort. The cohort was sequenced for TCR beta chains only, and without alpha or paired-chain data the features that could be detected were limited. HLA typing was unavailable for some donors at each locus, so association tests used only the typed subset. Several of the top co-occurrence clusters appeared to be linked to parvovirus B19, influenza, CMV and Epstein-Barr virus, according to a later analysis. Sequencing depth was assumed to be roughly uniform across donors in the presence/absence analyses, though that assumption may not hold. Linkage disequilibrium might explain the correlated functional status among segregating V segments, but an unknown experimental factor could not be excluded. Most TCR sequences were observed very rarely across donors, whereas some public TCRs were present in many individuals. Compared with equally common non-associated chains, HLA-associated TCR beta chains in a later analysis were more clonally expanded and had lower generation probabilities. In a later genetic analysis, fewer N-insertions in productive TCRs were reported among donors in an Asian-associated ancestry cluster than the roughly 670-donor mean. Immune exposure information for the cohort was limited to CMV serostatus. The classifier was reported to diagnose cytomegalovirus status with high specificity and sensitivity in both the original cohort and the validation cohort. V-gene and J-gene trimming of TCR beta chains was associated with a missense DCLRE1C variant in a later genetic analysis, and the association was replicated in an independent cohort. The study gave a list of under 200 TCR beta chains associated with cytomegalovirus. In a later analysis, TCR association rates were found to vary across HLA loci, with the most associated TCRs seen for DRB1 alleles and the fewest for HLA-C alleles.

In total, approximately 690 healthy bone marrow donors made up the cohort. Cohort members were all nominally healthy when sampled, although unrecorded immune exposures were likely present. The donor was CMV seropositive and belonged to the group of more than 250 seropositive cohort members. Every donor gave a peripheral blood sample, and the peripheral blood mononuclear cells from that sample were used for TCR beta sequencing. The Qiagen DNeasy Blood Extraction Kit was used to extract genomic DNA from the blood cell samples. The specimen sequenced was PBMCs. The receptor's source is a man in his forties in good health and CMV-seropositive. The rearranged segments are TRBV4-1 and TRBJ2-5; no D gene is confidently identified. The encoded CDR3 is CASSQADFLRETQYF. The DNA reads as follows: TGCGCCAGCAGCCAGGCGGATTTCCTGAGGGAGACCCAGTACTTC.